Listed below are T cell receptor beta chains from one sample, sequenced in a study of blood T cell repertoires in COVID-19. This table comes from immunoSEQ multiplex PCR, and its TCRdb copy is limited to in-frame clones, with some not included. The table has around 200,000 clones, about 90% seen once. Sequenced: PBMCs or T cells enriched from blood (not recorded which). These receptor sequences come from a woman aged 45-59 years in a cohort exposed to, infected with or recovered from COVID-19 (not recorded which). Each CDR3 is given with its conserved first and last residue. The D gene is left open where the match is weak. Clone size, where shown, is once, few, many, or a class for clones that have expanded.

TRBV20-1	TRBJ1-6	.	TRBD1	TGCAGTGCTAGTCCAGGGGGCTCAACCTATAATTCACCCCTCCACTTT	CSASPGGSTYNSPLHF
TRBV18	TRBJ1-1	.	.	TGTGCCAGCTCCCTCGACAGGATGGGCACTGAAGCTTTCTTT	CASSLDRMGTEAFF
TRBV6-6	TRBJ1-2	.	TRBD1	TGTGCCAGCAGTTATGGACAGGGTGATTATGGCTACACCTTC	CASSYGQGDYGYTF
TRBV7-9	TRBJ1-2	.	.	TGTGCCAGCAGCCCAGACACTCGAGCTGGCTACACCTTC	CASSPDTRAGYTF
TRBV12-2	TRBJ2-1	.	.	TGTGCAAGTCGCTTAACGGCGGGACTGACGGGACACAATGAGCAGTTCTTC	CASRLTAGLTGHNEQFF
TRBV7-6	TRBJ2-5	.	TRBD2	TGTGCCAGCAGCTCCGGGACTAGCGGGGGGTTGACCCAGTACTTC	CASSSGTSGGLTQYF
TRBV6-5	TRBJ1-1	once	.	TGTGCCAGCACGGCTGTAGAGGGCTACACTGAAGCTTTCTTT	CASTAVEGYTEAFF
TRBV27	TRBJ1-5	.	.	TGTGCCAGCAGTCGAATATCAGGGGTCGCCAATCAGCCCCAGCATTTT	CASSRISGVANQPQHF
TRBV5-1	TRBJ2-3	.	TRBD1	TGCGCCAGCAGCCTAGGGACAGGGAAGGGGACAGATACGCAGTATTTT	CASSLGTGKGTDTQYF
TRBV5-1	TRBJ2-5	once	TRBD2	TGCGCCAGCAGCCCGGCGGGGGGGGAGACCCAGTACTTC	CASSPAGGETQYF
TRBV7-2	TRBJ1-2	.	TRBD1	TGTGCCAGCAGCTCGGACAGGGTCGGCTACACCTTC	CASSSDRVGYTF
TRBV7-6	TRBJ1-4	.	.	TGTGCCAGCAGCTTAGACCGACAGGTTAATGAAAAACTGTTTTTT	CASSLDRQVNEKLFF
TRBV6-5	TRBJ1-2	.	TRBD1	TGTGCCAGCAACAACAGGGGTTCGGGGGGCTACACCTTC	CASNNRGSGGYTF
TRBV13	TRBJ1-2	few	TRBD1	TGTGCCAGCAGCTCGCCCTCGACAGGGGAGGGCTACACCTTC	CASSSPSTGEGYTF
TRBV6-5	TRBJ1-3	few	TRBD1	TGTGCCAGCAGGTCATTCGGGACAGCTGGAAACACCATATATTTT	CASRSFGTAGNTIYF
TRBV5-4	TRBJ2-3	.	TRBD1	TGTGCCAGCAGCTCCCCGGGACAGGGGACAGATACGCAGTATTTT	CASSSPGQGTDTQYF
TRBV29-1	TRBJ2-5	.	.	TGCAGCGTTGAGGAGGGGGGGGGAGAGACCCAGTACTTC	CSVEEGGGETQYF
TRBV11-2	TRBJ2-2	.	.	TGTGCCAGCAGCTTAGAGGGAACAGGGACCGGGGAGCTGTTTTTT	CASSLEGTGTGELFF
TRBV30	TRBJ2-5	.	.	TGTGCCGGGGGCCCACAAGAGACCCAGTACTTC	CAGGPQETQYF
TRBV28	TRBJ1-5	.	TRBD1	TGTGCCAGCAGTAAACCAAGACAGGGACCAAATCAGCCCCAGCATTTT	CASSKPRQGPNQPQHF
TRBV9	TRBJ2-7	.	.	TGTGCCAGCAGCTCAGGACAGATGACCTACGAGCAGTACTTC	CASSSGQMTYEQYF
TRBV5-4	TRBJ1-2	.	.	TGTGCCAGCAGAGAGGAGTACTCAACCCCCTATGGCTACACCTTC	CASREEYSTPYGYTF
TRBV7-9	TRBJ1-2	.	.	TGTGCCAGCACCTCACAGTCGGGCGGGTCTGGAGGCTACACCTTC	CASTSQSGGSGGYTF
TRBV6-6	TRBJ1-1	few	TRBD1	TGTGCCAGCAGGCAAGGGGGCGTCGGGACTGAAGCTTTCTTT	CASRQGGVGTEAFF
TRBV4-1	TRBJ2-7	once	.	TGCGCCAGCAGCCGGGGCCATGACTACGAGCAGTACTTC	CASSRGHDYEQYF
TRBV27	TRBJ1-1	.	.	TGTGCCAGCAGTATAATGTTGAACACTGAAGCTTTCTTT	CASSIMLNTEAFF
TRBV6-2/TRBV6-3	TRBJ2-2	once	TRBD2	TGTGCCAGCAGTTACCCAAACACCCTAGCGGGGGCGAACACCGGGGAGCTGTTTTTT	CASSYPNTLAGANTGELFF
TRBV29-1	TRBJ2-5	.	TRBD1	TGCAGCGTCTCGGAACAGGGGGGCGAGGAGACCCAGTACTTC	CSVSEQGGEETQYF
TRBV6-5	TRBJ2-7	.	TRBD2	TGTGCCAGCGAGGCTAGCGGGGGCGCTTTTTACGAGCAGTACTTC	CASEASGGAFYEQYF
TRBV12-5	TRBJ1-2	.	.	TGTGCTAGTGGTTTTTTAAATTCTTACTATGGCTACACCTTC	CASGFLNSYYGYTF
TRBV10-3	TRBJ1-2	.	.	TGTGCCATCAGTTTAACTGGGGGGAACTATGGCTACACCTTC	CAISLTGGNYGYTF
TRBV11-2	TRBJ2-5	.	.	TGTGCCAGCAACCGGGTAGTCGGAGAGACCCAGTACTTC	CASNRVVGETQYF
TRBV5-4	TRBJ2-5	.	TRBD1	TGTGCCAGCAGGAGACAGGGACAGGGGCAGGGGACCCAGTACTTC	CASRRQGQGQGTQYF
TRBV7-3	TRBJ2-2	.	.	TGTGCCAGCAGCTTAGCGGCCCCGGGCACCGGGGAGCTGTTTTTT	CASSLAAPGTGELFF
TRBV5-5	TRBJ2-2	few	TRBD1	TGTGCCAGCAGCTTAAGGACAGGGTTAGATTCCGGGGAGCTGTTTTTT	CASSLRTGLDSGELFF
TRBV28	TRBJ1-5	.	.	TGTGCCAGCAGTCCCCCAACAGGGTTTAGCAATCAGCCCCAGCATTTT	CASSPPTGFSNQPQHF
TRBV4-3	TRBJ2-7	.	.	TGCGCCAGCAGCCAAGATCAGCGCTCCTACGAGCAGTACTTC	CASSQDQRSYEQYF
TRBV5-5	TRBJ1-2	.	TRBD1	TGTGCCAGCAGCCTTACTACGGGACAGGGAAACGGCTACACCTTC	CASSLTTGQGNGYTF
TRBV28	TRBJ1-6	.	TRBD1	TGTGCCAGCAGTTTCAAGCAGGGGGGTTCACCCCTCCACTTT	CASSFKQGGSPLHF
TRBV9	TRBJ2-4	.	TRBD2	TGTGCCAGCAGCGTTAGCGGGGATGGAGTCAAAAACATTCAGTACTTC	CASSVSGDGVKNIQYF